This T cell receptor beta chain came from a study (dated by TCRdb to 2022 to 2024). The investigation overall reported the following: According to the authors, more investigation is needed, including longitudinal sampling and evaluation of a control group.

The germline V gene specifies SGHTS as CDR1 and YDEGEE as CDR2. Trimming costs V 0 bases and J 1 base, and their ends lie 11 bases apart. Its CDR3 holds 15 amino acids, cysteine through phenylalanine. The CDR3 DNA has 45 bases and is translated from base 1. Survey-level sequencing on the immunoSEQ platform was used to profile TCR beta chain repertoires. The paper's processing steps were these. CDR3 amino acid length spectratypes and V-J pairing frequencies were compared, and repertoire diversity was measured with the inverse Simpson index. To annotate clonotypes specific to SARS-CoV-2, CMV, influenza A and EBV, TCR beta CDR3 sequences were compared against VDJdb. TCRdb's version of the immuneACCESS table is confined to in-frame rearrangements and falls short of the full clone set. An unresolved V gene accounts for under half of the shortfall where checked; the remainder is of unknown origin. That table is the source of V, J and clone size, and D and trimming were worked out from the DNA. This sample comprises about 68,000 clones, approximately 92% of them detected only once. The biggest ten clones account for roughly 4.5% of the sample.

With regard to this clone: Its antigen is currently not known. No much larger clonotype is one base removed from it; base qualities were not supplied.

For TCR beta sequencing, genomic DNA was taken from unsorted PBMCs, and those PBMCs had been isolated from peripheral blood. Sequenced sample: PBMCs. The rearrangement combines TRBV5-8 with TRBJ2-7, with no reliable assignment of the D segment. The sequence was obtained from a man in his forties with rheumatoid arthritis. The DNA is TGTGCCAGCAGCTTGGGGGCAGCGCCTTCCTACGAGCAGTACTTC. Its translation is CASSLGAAPSYEQYF.